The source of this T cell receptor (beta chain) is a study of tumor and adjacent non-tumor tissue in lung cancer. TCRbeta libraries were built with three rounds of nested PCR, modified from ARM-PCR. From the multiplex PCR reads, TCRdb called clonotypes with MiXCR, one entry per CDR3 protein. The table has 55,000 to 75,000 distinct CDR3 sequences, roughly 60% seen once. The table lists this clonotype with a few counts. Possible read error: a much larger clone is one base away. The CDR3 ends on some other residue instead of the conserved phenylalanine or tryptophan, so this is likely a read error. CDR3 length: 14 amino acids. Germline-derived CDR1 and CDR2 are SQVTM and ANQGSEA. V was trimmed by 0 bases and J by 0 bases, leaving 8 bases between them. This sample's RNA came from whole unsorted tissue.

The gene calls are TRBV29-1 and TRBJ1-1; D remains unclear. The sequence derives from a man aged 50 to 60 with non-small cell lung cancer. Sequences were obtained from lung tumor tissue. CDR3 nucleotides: TGCAGCGTTGAAGATCTCGCGATGAACACTGAAGCTTTCATT. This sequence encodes CSVEDLAMNTEAFI.